This record covers a single TCR beta chain. The sample belongs to a study of blood T cell repertoires in COVID-19. Study at large: The analysed material was cDNA or gDNA that came from T cells, B-cell-depleted T cells, or PBMCs.

V lost 3 bases to trimming and J lost 8 bases; unmatched junction nucleotides: 6. From germline, CDR1 is DFQATT and CDR2 SNEGSKA (reference sequence). The CDR3 runs 12 residues. TCRdb keeps only in-frame clones here, not all; method: immunoSEQ multiplex PCR. The repertoire includes some 300,000 clones, 85% to 95% of them detected once, and around 3.9% sits in the top ten. The TCR was taken from a woman in her twenties or thirties who had been exposed to COVID-19. Sequenced material: PBMCs or T cells enriched from blood (not recorded which). The V call is TRBV20-1, the J call TRBJ1-2, with 7 bases that match TRBD1. The CDR3: CSASQGDSGYTF. CDR3 coding DNA: TGCAGTGCTAGTCAAGGGGACAGCGGCTACACCTTC.